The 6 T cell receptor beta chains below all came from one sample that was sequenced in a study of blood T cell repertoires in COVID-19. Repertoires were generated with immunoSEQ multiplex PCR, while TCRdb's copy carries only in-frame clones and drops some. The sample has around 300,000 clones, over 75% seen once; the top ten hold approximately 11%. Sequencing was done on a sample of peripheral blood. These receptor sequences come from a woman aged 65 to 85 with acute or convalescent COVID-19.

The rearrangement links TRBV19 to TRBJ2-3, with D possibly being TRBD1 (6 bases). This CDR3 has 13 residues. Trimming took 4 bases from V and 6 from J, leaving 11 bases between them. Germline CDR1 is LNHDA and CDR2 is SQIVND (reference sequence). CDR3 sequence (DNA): TGTGCCAGTAGTAGGGACATAGGGGATACGCAGTATTTT. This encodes CASSRDIGDTQYF.

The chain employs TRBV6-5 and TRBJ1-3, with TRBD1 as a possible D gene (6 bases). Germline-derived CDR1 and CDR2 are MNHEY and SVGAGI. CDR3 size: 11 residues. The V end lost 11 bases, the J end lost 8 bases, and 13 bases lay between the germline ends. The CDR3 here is CAAQGRDTIYF. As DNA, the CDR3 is TGTGCCGCACAGGGTCGGGACACCATATATTTT.

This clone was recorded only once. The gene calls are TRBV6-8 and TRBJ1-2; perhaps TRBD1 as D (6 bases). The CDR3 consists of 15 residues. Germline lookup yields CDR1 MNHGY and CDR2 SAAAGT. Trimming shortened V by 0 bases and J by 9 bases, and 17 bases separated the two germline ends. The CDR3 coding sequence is TGTGCCAGCAGTTACTCCCCAGGGGACGATCGGTGCTACACCTTC. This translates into CASSYSPGDDRCYTF.

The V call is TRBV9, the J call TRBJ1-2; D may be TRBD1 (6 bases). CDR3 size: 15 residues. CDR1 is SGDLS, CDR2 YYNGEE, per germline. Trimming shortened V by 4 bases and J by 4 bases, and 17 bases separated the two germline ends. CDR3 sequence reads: CASSPEGGGIYGYTF. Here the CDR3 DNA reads TGTGCCAGCAGCCCCGAAGGGGGGGGGATCTATGGCTACACCTTC.

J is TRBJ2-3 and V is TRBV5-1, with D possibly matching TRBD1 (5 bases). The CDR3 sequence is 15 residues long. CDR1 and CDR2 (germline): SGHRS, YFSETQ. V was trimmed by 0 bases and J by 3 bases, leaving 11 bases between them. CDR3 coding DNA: TGCGCCAGCAGCTTGGGGGGCTCCTTAACAGATACGCAGTATTTT. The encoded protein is CASSLGGSLTDTQYF.

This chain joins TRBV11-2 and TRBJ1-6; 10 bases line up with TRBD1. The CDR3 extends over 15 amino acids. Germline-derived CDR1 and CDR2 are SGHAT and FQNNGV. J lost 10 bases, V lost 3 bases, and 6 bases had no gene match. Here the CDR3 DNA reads TGTGCCAGCAGCTTGCGGGACAGGGGTGGGTCACCCCTCCACTTT. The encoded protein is CASSLRDRGGSPLHF.